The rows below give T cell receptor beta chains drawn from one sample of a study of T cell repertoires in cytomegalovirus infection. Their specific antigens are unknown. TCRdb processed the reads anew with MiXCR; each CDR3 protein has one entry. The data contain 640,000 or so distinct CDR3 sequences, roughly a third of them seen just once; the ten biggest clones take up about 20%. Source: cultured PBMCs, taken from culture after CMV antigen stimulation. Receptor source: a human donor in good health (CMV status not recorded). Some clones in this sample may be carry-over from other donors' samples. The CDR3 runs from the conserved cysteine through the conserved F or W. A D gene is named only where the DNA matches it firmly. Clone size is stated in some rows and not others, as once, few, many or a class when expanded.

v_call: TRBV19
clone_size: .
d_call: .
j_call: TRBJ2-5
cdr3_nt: TGTGCCAGTAGTATCTACAGACAAGAGACCCAGTACTTC
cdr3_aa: CASSIYRQETQYF

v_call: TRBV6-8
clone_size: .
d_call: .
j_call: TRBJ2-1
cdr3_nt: TGTGCCAGCAGTACGGGAGACAGACGCTACAATGAGCAGTTCTTC
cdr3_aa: CASSTGDRRYNEQFF

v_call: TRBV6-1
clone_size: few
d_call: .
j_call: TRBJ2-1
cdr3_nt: TGTGCCAGCAGTGAATCGGCGGATTCCTACAATGAGCAGTTCTTC
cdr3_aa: CASSESADSYNEQFF

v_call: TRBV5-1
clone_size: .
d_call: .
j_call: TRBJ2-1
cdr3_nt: TGCGCCAGCAGCTTGGTGGGAGGAAACTACAATGAGCAGTTCTTC
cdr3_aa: CASSLVGGNYNEQFF

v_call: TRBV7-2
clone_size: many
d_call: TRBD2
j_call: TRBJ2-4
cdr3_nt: TGTGCCAGCAGCTTAGGGGCGGGGGGGGACATTCAGTACTTC
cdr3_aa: CASSLGAGGDIQYF

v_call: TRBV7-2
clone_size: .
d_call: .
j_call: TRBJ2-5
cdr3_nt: TGTGCCAGCAGCTTCTTCCCTCGGGAGACCCAGTACTTC
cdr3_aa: CASSFFPRETQYF

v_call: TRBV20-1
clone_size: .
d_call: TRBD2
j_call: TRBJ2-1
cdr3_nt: TGCAGTGCCTTTAGCGGGGTCTCCTACAATGAGCAGTTCTTC
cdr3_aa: CSAFSGVSYNEQFF

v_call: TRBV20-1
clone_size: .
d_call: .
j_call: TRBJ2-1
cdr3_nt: TGCAGTGCTAGAGATCAAGGGCGGAATGAGCAGTTCTTC
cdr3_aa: CSARDQGRNEQFF

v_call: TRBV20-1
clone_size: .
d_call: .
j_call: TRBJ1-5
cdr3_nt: TGCAGTGCACGGCTCCCGGGTCAGCCCCAGCATTTT
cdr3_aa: CSARLPGQPQHF

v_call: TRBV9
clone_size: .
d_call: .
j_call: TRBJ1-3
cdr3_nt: TGTGCCAGCAGCGAGGGACGGCTAAACACCATATATTTT
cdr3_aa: CASSEGRLNTIYF

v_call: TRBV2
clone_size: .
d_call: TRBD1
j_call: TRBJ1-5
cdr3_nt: TGTGCCAGCTCCCGGGAAGGGACAGGGTCCTTTAGCAATCAGCCCCAGCATTTT
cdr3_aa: CASSREGTGSFSNQPQHF

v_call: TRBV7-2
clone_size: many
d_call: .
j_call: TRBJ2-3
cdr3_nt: TGTGCCAGCAGCTTAGTGGGTACTAGCACAGATACGCAGTATTTT
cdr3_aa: CASSLVGTSTDTQYF

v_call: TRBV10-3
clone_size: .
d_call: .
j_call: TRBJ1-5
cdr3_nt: TGTGCCATCAGTACTCAGGGCTGGAGTCAGCCCCAGCATTTT
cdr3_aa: CAISTQGWSQPQHF

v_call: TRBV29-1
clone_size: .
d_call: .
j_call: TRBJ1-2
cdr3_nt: TGCAGCGTTGGTGGGGGGCTCTATGGCTACACCTTC
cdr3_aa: CSVGGGLYGYTF

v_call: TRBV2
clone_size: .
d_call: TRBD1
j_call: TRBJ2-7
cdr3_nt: TGTGCCAGCAGCAATCCGGGACAGGGGCGCTACGAGCAGTACTTC
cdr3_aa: CASSNPGQGRYEQYF

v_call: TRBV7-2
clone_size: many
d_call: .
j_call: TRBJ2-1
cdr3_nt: TGTGCCAGCAGCTCAAGGGGGGCGGTGAGCTCCTACAATGAGCAGTTCTTC
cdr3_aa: CASSSRGAVSSYNEQFF

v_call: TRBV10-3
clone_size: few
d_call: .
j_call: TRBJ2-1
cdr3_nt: TGTGCCATCAGTGTGCAACAGGTGGGGTACAATGAGCAGTTCTTC
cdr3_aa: CAISVQQVGYNEQFF

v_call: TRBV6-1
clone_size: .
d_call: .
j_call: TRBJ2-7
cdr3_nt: TGTGCCAGCAGTGAATATGACAGAGCCATCTACGAGCAGTACTTC
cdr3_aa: CASSEYDRAIYEQYF

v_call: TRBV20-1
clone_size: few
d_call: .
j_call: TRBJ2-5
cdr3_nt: TGCAGTGCGAGGGGTGGGGCGGAGACCCAGTACTTC
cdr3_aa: CSARGGAETQYF

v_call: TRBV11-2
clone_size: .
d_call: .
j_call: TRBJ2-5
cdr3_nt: TGTGCCAGCTGCAGAGTTCCGGGCGTATACCAAGAGACCCAGTACTTC
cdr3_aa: CASCRVPGVYQETQYF

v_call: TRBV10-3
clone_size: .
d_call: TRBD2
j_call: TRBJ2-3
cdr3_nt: TGTGCCATCAGGACTAGCGGGGGGGGTCCAGATACGCAGTATTTT
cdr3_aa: CAIRTSGGGPDTQYF

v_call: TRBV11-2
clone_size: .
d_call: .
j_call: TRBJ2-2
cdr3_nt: TGTGCCAGCAGCCAGGGCGGGGGCTATGTGACCGGGGAGCTGTTTTTT
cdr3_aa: CASSQGGGYVTGELFF

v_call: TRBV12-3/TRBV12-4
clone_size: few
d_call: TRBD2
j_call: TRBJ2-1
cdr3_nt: TGTGCCAGCAGTTTTTGGACTAGCGGTAATGAGCAGTTCTTC
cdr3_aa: CASSFWTSGNEQFF

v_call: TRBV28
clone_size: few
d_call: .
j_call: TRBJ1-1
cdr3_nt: TGTGCCAGCAGTGTGCCCTCTGGGGGCCTAAACACTGAAGCTTTCTTT
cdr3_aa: CASSVPSGGLNTEAFF

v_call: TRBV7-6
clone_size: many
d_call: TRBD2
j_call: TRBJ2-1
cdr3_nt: TGTGCCAGCAGCTTACTAGCGGGGGGGCGGTCCTACAATGAGCAGTTCTTC
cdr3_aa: CASSLLAGGRSYNEQFF

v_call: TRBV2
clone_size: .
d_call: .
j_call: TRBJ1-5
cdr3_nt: TGTGCCAGCAGACCAGGTGTGGTGACGAGCAATCAGCCCCAGCATTTT
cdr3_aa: CASRPGVVTSNQPQHF

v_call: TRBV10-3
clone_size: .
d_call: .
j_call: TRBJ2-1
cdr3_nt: TGTGCCATCAGCGAGTCGGAGTTCGGTGCCTACAATGAGCAGTTCTTC
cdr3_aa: CAISESEFGAYNEQFF

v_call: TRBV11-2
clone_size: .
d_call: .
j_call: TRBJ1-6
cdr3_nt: TGTGCCAGCAGCCTTAAAGGACTTAATTCACCCCTCCACTTT
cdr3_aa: CASSLKGLNSPLHF

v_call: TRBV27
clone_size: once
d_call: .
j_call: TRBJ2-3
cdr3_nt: TGTGCCAGCAGGCCCCCTGCCCTGGGGGATACGCAGTATTTT
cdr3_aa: CASRPPALGDTQYF

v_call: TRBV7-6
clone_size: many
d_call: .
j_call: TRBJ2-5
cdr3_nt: TGTGCCAGCAGCTTATCCCCGGGGGACTCAGAGACCCAGTACTTC
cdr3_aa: CASSLSPGDSETQYF

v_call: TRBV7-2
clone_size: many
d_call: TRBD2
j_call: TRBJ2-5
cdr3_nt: TGTGCCAGCAGCTTAGTAACGGCTAGCGGGAGGCTCGGAAAAGAGACCCAGTACTTC
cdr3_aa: CASSLVTASGRLGKETQYF

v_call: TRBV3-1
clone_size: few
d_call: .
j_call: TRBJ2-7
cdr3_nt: TGTGCCAGCAGCCAAGGAGGCAGGGTTGTTACCTACGAGCAGTACTTC
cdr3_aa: CASSQGGRVVTYEQYF

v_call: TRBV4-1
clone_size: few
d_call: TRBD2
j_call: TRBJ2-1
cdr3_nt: TGCGCCAGCAGCCAAGTTACTAGCGGGACCACCGAGCAGTTCTTC
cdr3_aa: CASSQVTSGTTEQFF

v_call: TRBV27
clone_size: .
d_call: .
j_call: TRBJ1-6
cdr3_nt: TGTGCCAGCAGTTTGAGGGTTAGGCGGCCAGCCTATAATTCACCCCTCCACTTT
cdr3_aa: CASSLRVRRPAYNSPLHF

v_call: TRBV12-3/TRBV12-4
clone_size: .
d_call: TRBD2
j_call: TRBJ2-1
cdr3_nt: TGTGCCAGCAGCTTTCTAGCGGGAGTATTTGGTGAGCAGTTCTTC
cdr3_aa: CASSFLAGVFGEQFF

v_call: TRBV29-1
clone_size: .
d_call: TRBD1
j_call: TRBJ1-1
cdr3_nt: TGCAGCGTTGCGAGGGGGCCGAACACTGAAGCTTTCTTT
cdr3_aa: CSVARGPNTEAFF

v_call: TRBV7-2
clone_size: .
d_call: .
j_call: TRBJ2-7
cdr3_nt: TGTGCCAGCAGCTTAACACAGGTCCGGCAGCAGTACTTC
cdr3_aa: CASSLTQVRQQYF

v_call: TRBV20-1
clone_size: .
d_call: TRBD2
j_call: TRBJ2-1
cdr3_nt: TGCAGTGCTACGGAGGCTAGCGGGAGGGCTAACAATGAGCAGTTCTTC
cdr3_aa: CSATEASGRANNEQFF

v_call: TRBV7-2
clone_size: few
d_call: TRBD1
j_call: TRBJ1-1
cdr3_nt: TGTGCCAGCAGCTTACAGGGGGACCCCAACACTGAAGCTTTCTTT
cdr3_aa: CASSLQGDPNTEAFF

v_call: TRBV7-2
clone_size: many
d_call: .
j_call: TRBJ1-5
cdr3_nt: TGTGCCAGCAGCTTAGAAGCCAGATTGAGCAATCAGCCCCAGCATTTT
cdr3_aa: CASSLEARLSNQPQHF

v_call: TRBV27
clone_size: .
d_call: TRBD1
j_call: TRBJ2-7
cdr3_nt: TGTGCCAGCAGTTTATTCAGGGGGCGCCGCGAGCAGTACTTC
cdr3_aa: CASSLFRGRREQYF

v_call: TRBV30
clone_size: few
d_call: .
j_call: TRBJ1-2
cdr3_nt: TGTGCCTGGGACAGCTTCTCTAACTATGGCTACACCTTC
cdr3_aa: CAWDSFSNYGYTF

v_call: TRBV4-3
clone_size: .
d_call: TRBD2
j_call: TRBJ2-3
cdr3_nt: TGCGCCAGCAGCCAAGAGGGACTAGCGGGACGAGATACGCAGTATTTT
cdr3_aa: CASSQEGLAGRDTQYF

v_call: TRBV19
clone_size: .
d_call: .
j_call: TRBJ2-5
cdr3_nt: TGTGCCAGTAGTAACCGGGAAACGGTCGTGCCGATTCATGGGGAGACCCAGTACTTC
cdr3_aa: CASSNRETVVPIHGETQYF

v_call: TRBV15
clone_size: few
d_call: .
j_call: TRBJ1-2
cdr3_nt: TGTGCCACCTCAGGGAGTTATGGCTACACCTTC
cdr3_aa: CATSGSYGYTF

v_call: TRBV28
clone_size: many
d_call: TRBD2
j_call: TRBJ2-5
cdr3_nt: TGTGCCAGCAGCGGGGGGGGAAGGGAGACCCAGTACTTC
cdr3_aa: CASSGGGRETQYF

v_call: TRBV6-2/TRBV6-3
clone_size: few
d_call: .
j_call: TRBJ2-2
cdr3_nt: TGTGCCAGCAGCCGCAATGGAGCCGGGCCCGGGGAGCTGTTTTTT
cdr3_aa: CASSRNGAGPGELFF

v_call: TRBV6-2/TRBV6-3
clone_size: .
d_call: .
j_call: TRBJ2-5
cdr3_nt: TGTGCCAGCAGGGACAGCCAAGAGACCCAGTACTTC
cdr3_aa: CASRDSQETQYF

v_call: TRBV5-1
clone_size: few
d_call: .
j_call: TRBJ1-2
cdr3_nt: TGCGCCAGCAGCTTGGTCGCGGGGGCCTATGGCTACACCTTC
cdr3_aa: CASSLVAGAYGYTF

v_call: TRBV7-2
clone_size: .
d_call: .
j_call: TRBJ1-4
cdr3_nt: TGTGCCAGCAGTCCCCTGGGGGGGTTGAAACTGTTTTTT
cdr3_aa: CASSPLGGLKLFF

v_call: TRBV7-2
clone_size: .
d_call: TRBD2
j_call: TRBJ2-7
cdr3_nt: TGTGCCAGCAGCACCCCGGGACTAGTACGTGACGAGCAGTACTTC
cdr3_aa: CASSTPGLVRDEQYF

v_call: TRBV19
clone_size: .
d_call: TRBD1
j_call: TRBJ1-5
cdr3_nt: TGTGCCGGGGGACAGGAGTTCGGTCAGCCCCAGCATTTT
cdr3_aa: CAGGQEFGQPQHF

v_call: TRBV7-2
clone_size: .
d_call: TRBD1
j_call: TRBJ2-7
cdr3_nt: TGTGCCAGCAGCCAGGGGGTCAGGACAGCCTTCGAGCAGTACTTC
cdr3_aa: CASSQGVRTAFEQYF

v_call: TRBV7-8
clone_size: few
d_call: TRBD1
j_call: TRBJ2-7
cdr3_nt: TGTGCCAGCAGCTTAGTAAATCGGGACAGCTCCTACGAGCAGTACTTC
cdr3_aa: CASSLVNRDSSYEQYF

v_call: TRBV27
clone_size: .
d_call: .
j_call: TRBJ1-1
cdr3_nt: TGTGCCAGCGTCGGGGAAGCGGGCACTGAAGCTTTCTTT
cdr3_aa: CASVGEAGTEAFF

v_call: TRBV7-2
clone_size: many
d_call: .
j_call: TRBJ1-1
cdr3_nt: TGTGCCAGCAGTTCAGGGTTTACTGAAGCTTTCTTT
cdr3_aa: CASSSGFTEAFF

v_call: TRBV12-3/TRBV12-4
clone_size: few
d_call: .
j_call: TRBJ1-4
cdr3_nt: TGTGCCAGCAGTTTGGGGCAGATCGAAAAACTGTTTTTT
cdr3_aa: CASSLGQIEKLFF